A selection of T cell receptor beta chains follows, all from one sample in a study of blood T cell repertoires in COVID-19. Profiled with immunoSEQ multiplex PCR; TCRdb holds only in-frame clones, not every one. The data hold tens of thousands of clones, with 86% observed a single time. The specimen was peripheral blood. These receptor sequences come from a man between 65 and 79 years old with active COVID-19. CDR3s include the opening cysteine and the closing phenylalanine or tryptophan. The D gene is left open where the match is weak. Clone size is shown for a subset of rows, as once, few, many or a class of expanded clone.

D gene: .
CDR3 length: 14
J gene: TRBJ1-5
V gene: TRBV28
clone size: .
CDR3 protein: CASSLIQGNQPQHF
CDR3 DNA: TGTGCCAGTAGTTTGATACAGGGCAATCAGCCCCAGCATTTT

D gene: TRBD2
CDR3 length: 15
J gene: TRBJ2-1
V gene: TRBV9
clone size: .
CDR3 protein: CASSAGGRAGGEQFF
CDR3 DNA: TGTGCCAGCAGCGCCGGAGGGAGGGCCGGGGGTGAGCAGTTCTTC

D gene: TRBD2
CDR3 length: 15
J gene: TRBJ2-2
V gene: TRBV11-2
clone size: .
CDR3 protein: CASSPTGGRIGELFF
CDR3 DNA: TGTGCCAGCAGCCCAACGGGGGGGAGGATCGGGGAGCTGTTTTTT

D gene: TRBD2
CDR3 length: 18
J gene: TRBJ2-1
V gene: TRBV7-3
clone size: .
CDR3 protein: CASSLTGVAGAGYNEQFF
CDR3 DNA: TGTGCCAGCAGCTTAACGGGGGTAGCGGGAGCAGGGTACAATGAGCAGTTCTTC

D gene: TRBD1
CDR3 length: 14
J gene: TRBJ2-2
V gene: TRBV29-1
clone size: .
CDR3 protein: CSVAGQGDTGELFF
CDR3 DNA: TGCAGCGTTGCCGGACAGGGGGACACCGGGGAGCTGTTTTTT

D gene: TRBD2
CDR3 length: 15
J gene: TRBJ2-5
V gene: TRBV19
clone size: .
CDR3 protein: CASSGGGSVLETQYF
CDR3 DNA: TGTGCCAGTAGCGGTGGCGGGAGTGTGCTGGAGACCCAGTACTTC

D gene: .
CDR3 length: 17
J gene: TRBJ2-2
V gene: TRBV4-1
clone size: .
CDR3 protein: CASSQMARGGNTGELFF
CDR3 DNA: TGCGCCAGCAGCCAAATGGCCCGAGGGGGTAACACCGGGGAGCTGTTTTTT

D gene: TRBD2
CDR3 length: 15
J gene: TRBJ2-3
V gene: TRBV5-6
clone size: .
CDR3 protein: CASSPGTSPADTQYF
CDR3 DNA: TGTGCCAGCAGCCCCGGGACTAGCCCCGCAGATACGCAGTATTTT

D gene: TRBD2
CDR3 length: 16
J gene: TRBJ2-2
V gene: TRBV19
clone size: .
CDR3 protein: CASSPPGSGWTGELFF
CDR3 DNA: TGTGCCAGTAGTCCCCCGGGTAGCGGGTGGACCGGGGAGCTGTTTTTT

D gene: .
CDR3 length: 14
J gene: TRBJ2-4
V gene: TRBV3-1/TRBV3-2
clone size: .
CDR3 protein: CASSGPGTKNIQYF
CDR3 DNA: TGTGCCAGCAGCGGCCCGGGTACCAAAAACATTCAGTACTTC

D gene: TRBD2
CDR3 length: 14
J gene: TRBJ2-7
V gene: TRBV30
clone size: .
CDR3 protein: CAWSPLAGGYEQYF
CDR3 DNA: TGTGCCTGGAGCCCTCTTGCGGGAGGGTACGAGCAGTACTTC

D gene: TRBD1
CDR3 length: 14
J gene: TRBJ1-1
V gene: TRBV6-6
clone size: .
CDR3 protein: CASSRDRVSSEAFF
CDR3 DNA: TGTGCCAGCAGTCGCGACAGGGTCTCCTCTGAAGCTTTCTTT

D gene: TRBD2
CDR3 length: 16
J gene: TRBJ2-1
V gene: TRBV7-3
clone size: .
CDR3 protein: CASSSLAGGPTNEQFF
CDR3 DNA: TGTGCCAGCAGCTCCCTAGCGGGAGGGCCGACAAATGAGCAGTTCTTC

D gene: .
CDR3 length: 10
J gene: TRBJ2-7
V gene: TRBV28
clone size: .
CDR3 protein: CATGGYEQYF
CDR3 DNA: TGTGCCACAGGGGGGTACGAGCAGTACTTC

D gene: .
CDR3 length: 14
J gene: TRBJ2-7
V gene: TRBV14
clone size: .
CDR3 protein: CASSPLGADYEQYF
CDR3 DNA: TGTGCCAGCAGCCCTTTGGGGGCGGACTACGAGCAGTACTTC

D gene: .
CDR3 length: 15
J gene: TRBJ1-1
V gene: TRBV19
clone size: .
CDR3 protein: CASSIAGAMNTEAFF
CDR3 DNA: TGTGCCAGTAGTATAGCAGGGGCTATGAACACTGAAGCTTTCTTT

D gene: .
CDR3 length: 15
J gene: TRBJ2-2
V gene: TRBV2
clone size: .
CDR3 protein: CASSRSGLDTGELFF
CDR3 DNA: TGTGCCAGCAGTCGAAGCGGGCTAGACACCGGGGAGCTGTTTTTT

D gene: TRBD2
CDR3 length: 17
J gene: TRBJ2-1
V gene: TRBV7-2
clone size: .
CDR3 protein: CASSPPSGRGAYNEQFF
CDR3 DNA: TGTGCCAGCAGCCCGCCTAGCGGGAGAGGGGCCTACAATGAGCAGTTCTTC

D gene: TRBD1
CDR3 length: 17
J gene: TRBJ1-2
V gene: TRBV18
clone size: .
CDR3 protein: CASSPPGTGAQGYGYTF
CDR3 DNA: TGTGCCAGCTCACCCCCCGGGACAGGGGCACAGGGCTATGGCTACACCTTC

D gene: .
CDR3 length: 16
J gene: TRBJ2-2
V gene: TRBV7-8
clone size: .
CDR3 protein: CASSPPRGNTAGELFF
CDR3 DNA: TGTGCCAGCAGCCCACCTCGGGGGAACACCGCCGGGGAGCTGTTTTTT

D gene: TRBD2
CDR3 length: 15
J gene: TRBJ2-7
V gene: TRBV11-3
clone size: once
CDR3 protein: CASSRGGRGGPQQYF
CDR3 DNA: TGTGCCAGCAGCCGGGGGGGACGGGGTGGACCTCAGCAGTACTTC

D gene: .
CDR3 length: 14
J gene: TRBJ2-7
V gene: TRBV7-2
clone size: .
CDR3 protein: CASSLAEGRREQYF
CDR3 DNA: TGTGCCAGCAGCTTGGCGGAGGGCAGGAGGGAGCAGTACTTC

D gene: TRBD2
CDR3 length: 17
J gene: TRBJ2-1
V gene: TRBV7-8
clone size: .
CDR3 protein: CASSPFPGTSGNNEQFF
CDR3 DNA: TGTGCCAGCAGCCCCTTCCCCGGGACTAGCGGGAACAATGAGCAGTTCTTC

D gene: .
CDR3 length: 12
J gene: TRBJ2-2
V gene: TRBV6-7
clone size: .
CDR3 protein: CASSSGTGELFF
CDR3 DNA: TGTGCCAGCAGTTCGGGCACCGGGGAGCTGTTTTTT

D gene: TRBD1
CDR3 length: 15
J gene: TRBJ2-7
V gene: TRBV11-2
clone size: .
CDR3 protein: CASSPPGQGPYEQYF
CDR3 DNA: TGTGCCAGCAGCCCCCCCGGACAGGGGCCCTACGAGCAGTACTTC

D gene: .
CDR3 length: 12
J gene: TRBJ1-1
V gene: TRBV2
clone size: once
CDR3 protein: CASSQDYTEAFF
CDR3 DNA: TGTGCCAGCAGTCAGGACTACACTGAAGCTTTCTTT

D gene: .
CDR3 length: 14
J gene: TRBJ1-2
V gene: TRBV3-1/TRBV3-2
clone size: .
CDR3 protein: CASTPQGVSYGYTF
CDR3 DNA: TGTGCCAGCACCCCACAGGGTGTATCCTATGGCTACACCTTC